This T cell receptor (beta chain) was observed in a study of T cell repertoires in cytomegalovirus infection. Across the whole study: Carrying CMV and the relevant HLA type showed in public TCR beta signatures.

Points on this clonotype: Its antigen is still unknown.

Trimming cost V 5 bases and J 2 bases, with 17 bases left between them. CDR1 SGHAT and CDR2 FQNNGV come from the germline V gene. CDR3 length: 16 amino acids. Whole-study results and caveats: Clonotype analysis showed dominance of the ex vivo response by HLA-C-restricted CMV-specific TCR beta clonotypes. CMV carriers with the relevant HLA were identified by cumulative public TCR beta family frequency.

TCRdb independently ran MiXCR on the reads; one entry per CDR3 protein. The repertoire holds about 920,000 distinct CDR3 sequences, with around 30% as singletons. The specimen comprised cultured CD8+ T cells from PBMCs, sampled from culture after CMV antigen stimulation. The genes are TRBV11-2 and TRBJ2-3; possibly TRBD1 for D (5 bases). The clonotype originates from a human donor in good health (CMV status not recorded). Some clones in this sample may be carry-over from other donors' samples. As DNA, the CDR3 is TGTGCCAGCAGCCCCTTCCCAGGGCCGATCACAGATACGCAGTATTTT. Translating it yields CASSPFPGPITDTQYF.